This T cell receptor beta chain was sequenced during a study of T-cell memory formation after mild COVID-19. Points from the study as a whole: The CD4+ clones that contracted clustered mainly within CM and EM, and the CD8+ clones concentrated in EMRA. Memory from before infection featured some responding clones, which suggests cross-reactive memory joined. There was a balanced CD4/CD8 profile in clones contracting day 15 to 85, and later expanders leaned CD4+.

With constant-segment primers, 5'RACE yielded cDNA libraries of TCR alpha and TCR beta that carried sample barcodes and UMIs. TCRdb reanalysed the 5' RACE reads using MiXCR and keeps one entry per CDR3 protein. Of approximately 40,000 distinct CDR3 sequences detected, about an eighth appear once; the ten largest clones hold approximately 29%. CDR1 and CDR2 from the germline V gene are MNHEY and SMNVEV (reference sequence). The CDR3 is 13 amino acids. Trimming left V 8 bases short and J 4 bases short, with 11 bases between. This clonotype showed up many times. What it recognizes is unknown. The rearrangement links TRBV27 to TRBJ2-2; no clear D gene. The source is a man in his late teens or twenties who had mild COVID-19 (a few samples of this study predate the infection). Cell type and time point are not known. The sample comprised PBMCs or a T cell subset sorted from them (not recorded which). The CDR3 reads CASGLLSTGELFF. The CDR3 coding sequence is TGTGCCAGCGGGCTTCTCTCCACCGGGGAGCTGTTTTTT.